This TCR beta chain was sequenced during a study of shared clonotypes between healthy human individuals. The wider study: CD4 naive and memory got three plates each, CD8 naive two, CD8 memory one.

Deep level was the assay's run setting. Profiled with immunoSEQ multiplex PCR; TCRdb holds only in-frame clones, not every one. The data hold roughly 770,000 clones, with 90% to 98% observed a single time. CDR3 length: 17 amino acids. Per the germline V gene, CDR1 is SEHNR and CDR2 is FQNEAQ (reference sequence). V was clipped by 4 bases and J by 2 bases, with 20 bases between them. Naive CD8 cells comprised CD45RO-negative, CCR7-positively selected cells, excluding terminally differentiated effector memory CD45RA+ cells. The chain combines TRBV7-9 with TRBJ1-2; tentative D call: TRBD1 (5 bases). The sample taken for sequencing was naive CD8+ T cells sorted from blood. The clonotype originates from a man aged 25-45 years in good health. In DNA, the CDR3 is TGTGCCAGCAGCTCGCAACTAGGGAGGGGCAGGAACTATGGCTACACCTTC. This codes for CASSSQLGRGRNYGYTF.